Below are 3 T cell receptor beta chains sequenced from a single sample in a study of blood T cells in healthy people across ages. Through a sample-barcoded 5' primer and a J-beta primer mix, a second PCR was run for roughly 6 to 11 cycles. MiXCR, applied by TCRdb to the 5' RACE reads, yields one record per CDR3 protein. The repertoire includes 1,500,000 or so distinct CDR3 sequences, approximately 42% of them detected once, and about 4% sits in the top ten. The sequencing input was blood. The origin of the receptors is a young woman in good health.

The chain carries TRBV24-1 and TRBJ2-3; D is unresolved. CDR3 length equals 12 residues. Germline V lookup: CDR1 KGHDR, CDR2 SFDVKD. Trimming took 9 bases from V and 6 from J, leaving 12 bases between them. In DNA, the CDR3 is TGTGCCACCTCATTTCGCCGGGATACGCAGTATTTT. It is translated as CATSFRRDTQYF.

This clonotype was counted between two and nine times. The chain has TRBV24-1 and TRBJ1-2; 8 nucleotides line up with TRBD1. J lost 7 bases, V lost 0 bases, and 6 bases had no gene match. The CDR3 is 15 amino acids. Germline CDR1 and CDR2: KGHDR and SFDVKD. The CDR3: CATSDLAGGTAGYTF. The CDR3 region has the DNA TGTGCCACCAGTGATTTGGCAGGGGGCACGGCTGGCTACACCTTC.

The chain joins TRBV3-1 to TRBJ1-6; 11 positions match TRBD1. There are 16 residues in the CDR3. The V and J ends lost 4 bases and 7 bases, in that order; junction bases with no gene match: 6. CDR1 is LGHDT and CDR2 is YNNKEL in the germline V gene (reference sequence). CDR3 sequence reads: CASSRSGQGVNSPLHF. As DNA, the CDR3 is TGTGCCAGCAGCCGTTCGGGACAGGGGGTGAATTCACCCCTCCACTTT.